This T cell receptor beta chain was recovered during a study of control samples from healthy donors and cancer patients. Method: immunoSEQ multiplex PCR; TCRdb's copy keeps in-frame clones and lacks some. The sample has about 270,000 clones, approximately 80% seen once. In this sample, this clone turned up a few times. This CDR3 is built from 15 residues. Trimming removed 0 bases from V and 3 bases from J, with 10 bases in between. Germline CDR1 and CDR2: SGDLS and YYNGEE. The rearrangement links TRBV9 to TRBJ2-1; D gene uncertain. This receptor was taken from a woman between 55 and 75 years old with lung cancer. The specimen was PBMCs. CDR3 protein: CASSVDTAYYNEQFF. Here the CDR3 DNA reads TGTGCCAGCAGCGTAGATACAGCGTACTACAATGAGCAGTTCTTC.